Following are 20 T cell receptor beta chains from one sample sequenced in a study of blood T cells in healthy people across ages. Then a second PCR, running roughly 7 to 11 cycles, was carried out with a sample-barcoded 5' primer and a J-beta primer mix. A single record per CDR3 protein comes from TCRdb applying MiXCR to the 5' RACE reads. The table records some 930,000 distinct CDR3 sequences, about 27% of them present only once. The same sample was also studied in work on T cells of mothers and their children.

Sequenced input: blood. The receptors come from a woman between 35 and 50 years old in good health.

The chain employs TRBV20-1 and TRBJ1-1; a weak D match, TRBD1 (5 bases). Trimming took off 5 bases at V and 1 base at J, with 11 bases between the two ends. The CDR3 sequence is 13 residues long. Germline CDR1 and CDR2: DFQATT and SNEGSKA (reference sequence). The CDR3 protein is CSAGGLGNTEAFF. The CDR3, as DNA: TGCAGTGCTGGGGGGTTAGGGAACACTGAAGCTTTCTTT.

This clonotype has a handful of counts. V and J are TRBV28 and TRBJ1-2; possible D gene TRBD1, 5 bases. Germline V gene lookup returns CDR1 MDHEN and CDR2 SYDVKM. Trimming cost V 3 bases and J 0 bases, with 14 bases left between them. This CDR3 contains 16 residues. CDR3 loop: CASSLGGGNSNYGYTF. Written as DNA, the CDR3 is TGTGCCAGCAGTTTGGGGGGAGGGAATTCTAACTATGGCTACACCTTC.

This clonotype has only a few counts. V is TRBV5-1 and J is TRBJ2-7; maybe TRBD1 (5 bases). Looked up from germline, CDR1 is SGHRS and CDR2 is YFSETQ. The CDR3 is made up of 15 amino acids. With 0 bases removed from V and 1 base from J, the gap between germline ends came to 11 bases. CDR3 sequence (DNA): TGCGCCAGCAGCTTGGCAGGGCCCGCTTCCTACGAGCAGTACTTC. Its translation is CASSLAGPASYEQYF. Complete variable domain (other parts from reference TRBV5-1 and TRBJ2-7): KAGVTQTPRYLIKTRGQQVTLSCSPISGHRSVSWYQQTPGQGLQFLFEYFSETQRNKGNFPGRFSGRQFSNSRSEMNVSTLELGDSALYLCASSLAGPASYEQYFGPGTRLTVT.

A word on this clonotype: Compared with germline, one end of the junction differs, possibly owing to a read error. The V and J genes are TRBV5-1 and TRBJ2-5; 11 nucleotides match TRBD1. This CDR3 has 15 amino acids. CDR1 and CDR2 (germline): SGHRS, YFSETQ. CDR3 residues: CAGSLSGQGAETQYF. DNA for the CDR3: TGCGCCGGCAGCTTGTCAGGACAGGGGGCAGAGACCCAGTACTTC.

This clonotype was seen repeatedly, ten times or more. CDR3 coding DNA: TGTGCCAGCAGGGTACGGGGGGCGACCTACGAGCAGTACTTC. Amino acid sequence: CASRVRGATYEQYF. This sequence joins TRBV28 and TRBJ2-7, with D maybe TRBD2 (7 bases). The V gene's germline CDR1 is MDHEN and CDR2 SYDVKM. V lost 6 bases and J lost 2, with 14 bases in between. The CDR3 spans 14 residues.

The chain is built from TRBV12-3 or TRBV12-4 and TRBJ2-5; a weak D match, TRBD2 (5 bases). The CDR3 totals 15 residues. V was shortened by 6 bases and J by 5 bases, with 19 bases between the two germline ends. The CDR3: CASSQTGIHRETQYF. CDR3 coding DNA: TGTGCCAGCAGCCAGACGGGGATCCATCGGGAGACCCAGTACTTC.

This clonotype has a handful of counts. The chain joins TRBV24-1 to TRBJ2-7; D is ambiguous. From germline, CDR1 is KGHDR and CDR2 SFDVKD. This CDR3 has 11 residues. V shed 5 bases and J shed 6 bases, with 7 bases lying between them. The CDR3 spells CATSGGSEQYF. The DNA of the CDR3 is TGTGCCACCAGTGGTGGCAGCGAGCAGTACTTC.

There are a few counts of this clonotype. The chain combines TRBV3-1 with TRBJ2-3; TRBD2 matches at 13 bases. The V gene end was trimmed by 6 bases and the J gene end by 2 bases; junction bases not matched to a gene: 5. CDR3 size: 16 residues. CDR1 is LGHDT, CDR2 YNNKEL, per germline (reference sequence). CDR3 amino acids: CASSRLAGGITDTQYF. CDR3 in DNA: TGTGCCAGCAGTCGACTAGCGGGGGGTATCACAGATACGCAGTATTTT.

This clonotype came up many times. V is TRBV7-2 and J is TRBJ2-3; a possible D gene is TRBD1 (5 bases). Germline-derived CDR1 and CDR2 are SGHTA and FQGNSA. Between the trimmed V and J ends, which lost 1 base and 5 bases, there was a span of 7 bases. The CDR3 is 13 residues long. In DNA form, the CDR3 reads TGTGCCAGCAGCTTAGGACAGCTAGATACGCAGTATTTT. It yields the protein CASSLGQLDTQYF.

At least ten counts were recorded for this clonotype. The chain joins TRBV5-6 to TRBJ1-2; no clear D gene. Germline assignment: CDR1 SGHDT and CDR2 YYEEEE. Trimming pared 1 base from V and 3 bases from J, leaving 13 bases between. The CDR3 totals 15 residues. CDR3 coding DNA: TGTGCCAGCAGCTTGCCGCCCGAAAAGGACTATGGCTACACCTTC. This sequence encodes CASSLPPEKDYGYTF.

V and J are TRBV2 and TRBJ2-7; 8 bases agree with TRBD1. The CDR3 runs 14 residues. With V trimmed by 2 bases and J by 3 bases, 3 bases remained unmatched. CDR1 and CDR2 from the germline V gene are SNHLY and FYNNEI. The CDR3, as DNA: TGTGCCAGCAGTGAATGGGGACAGGTCTACGAGCAGTACTTC. This encodes CASSEWGQVYEQYF. The full variable domain, its missing parts supplied by reference TRBV2 and TRBJ2-7, is EPEVTQTPSHQVTQMGQEVILRCVPISNHLYFYWYRQILGQKVEFLVSFYNNEISEKSEIFDDQFSVERPDGSNFTLKIRSTKLEDSAMYFCASSEWGQVYEQYFGPGTRLTVT.

This clonotype has a count of ten or more. The V gene is TRBV6-5, the J gene TRBJ2-2; unclear D gene. V lost 6 bases and J 6 bases, leaving 20 bases between the germline ends. Germline lookup yields CDR1 MNHEY and CDR2 SVGAGI. The CDR3 runs 16 residues. The CDR3 loop is CASSKRNLGSAGELFF. As DNA, the CDR3 is TGTGCCAGCAGCAAAAGGAACCTAGGCTCGGCCGGGGAGCTGTTTTTT.

A word on this clonotype: This may come from a read error, since a much larger clone is one base off. The chain combines TRBV5-1 with TRBJ2-5; no clear D. The CDR3 length is 15 residues. CDR1 SGHRS and CDR2 YFSETQ come from the germline V gene. The CDR3 loop is CANSLGGAGQETQYF. The CDR3, as DNA: TGCGCCAACAGCTTGGGTGGTGCTGGCCAAGAGACCCAGTACTTC.

A word on this clonotype: This may come from a read error, since a much larger clone is one base off. The chain uses TRBV29-1 and TRBJ2-2; D ambiguous. Germline V gives CDR1 SQVTM, CDR2 ANQGSEA. The CDR3 contains 15 residues. V lost 0 bases and J lost 4, with 12 bases in between. Written as DNA, the CDR3 is TGCAGCGTTGAAGATCGCCGGGCCGGCACCGGGGAGCTGTTTTTT. This encodes CSVEDRRAGTGELFF.

Many counts were recorded for this clonotype. V is TRBV20-1 and J is TRBJ2-7, with TRBD2 identical over 12 bases. The ends lost 6 bases at V and 2 bases at J; junction bases unmatched: 8. Germline CDR1 reads DFQATT; CDR2 reads SNEGSKA (reference sequence). The CDR3 consists of 15 residues. CDR3 protein: CSARTLAGGTYEQYF. The DNA for the CDR3 is TGCAGTGCCCGAACACTAGCGGGGGGAACCTACGAGCAGTACTTC.

This chain connects TRBV28 to TRBJ2-1; no firm D call. Germline V CDR1 and CDR2: MDHEN, SYDVKM. The CDR3 has 15 residues. Trimming cost V 1 base and J 0 bases, with 7 bases left between them. CDR3 sequence: CASSLFDSSYNEQFF. The CDR3 coding sequence is TGTGCCAGCAGTTTATTTGATAGCTCCTACAATGAGCAGTTCTTC. Based on the CDR3 plus reference TRBV28 and TRBJ2-1, the full variable domain is DVKVTQSSRYLVKRTGEKVFLECVQDMDHENMFWYRQDPGLGLRLIYFSYDVKMKEKGDIPEGYSVSREKKERFSLILESASTNQTSMYLCASSLFDSSYNEQFFGPGTRLTVL.

In this sample, this clonotype turned up many times. The V and J genes are TRBV11-2 and TRBJ2-1; no reliable D call. The V and J ends lost 1 base and 10 bases respectively, with 5 bases between them. CDR3 length equals 11 residues. Germline values: CDR1 SGHAT, CDR2 FQNNGV. The CDR3 DNA reads as TGTGCCAGCAGCTTAGTATGGGAGCAGTTCTTC. Translated: CASSLVWEQFF.

The chain carries TRBV6-6 and TRBJ2-2; 8 bases line up with TRBD2. V was clipped by 8 bases and J by 0 bases; unmatched bases: 8. The length of the CDR3 is 16 residues. In germline, CDR1 is MNHNY, CDR2 SVGAGI (reference sequence). The CDR3 bases are TGTGCCAGCGTTAAAGCGGGAGCCTCGAACACCGGGGAGCTGTTTTTT. This codes for CASVKAGASNTGELFF.

The chain joins TRBV4-1 to TRBJ2-2; D may be TRBD2 (6 bases). Trimming cost V 1 base and J 0 bases, with 15 bases left between them. Germline CDR1 MGHRA, CDR2 YSYEKL. The CDR3 is made up of 18 amino acids. CDR3 region: CASSQGIRRATNTGELFF. In DNA form, the CDR3 reads TGCGCCAGCAGCCAAGGGATTAGGAGGGCCACGAACACCGGGGAGCTGTTTTTT.

The chain uses TRBV5-1 and TRBJ2-5; 14 bases map to TRBD2. V trimming: 3 bases; J trimming: 5 bases; junction bases outside the gene matches: 6. Germline V gives CDR1 SGHRS, CDR2 YFSETQ. There are 16 residues in the CDR3. The CDR3 reads CASSWTSGGLRETQYF. The DNA of the CDR3 is TGCGCCAGCAGCTGGACTAGCGGGGGGCTCCGGGAGACCCAGTACTTC. Variable domain in full (rest from reference TRBV5-1 and TRBJ2-5): KAGVTQTPRYLIKTRGQQVTLSCSPISGHRSVSWYQQTPGQGLQFLFEYFSETQRNKGNFPGRFSGRQFSNSRSEMNVSTLELGDSALYLCASSWTSGGLRETQYFGPGTRLLVL.